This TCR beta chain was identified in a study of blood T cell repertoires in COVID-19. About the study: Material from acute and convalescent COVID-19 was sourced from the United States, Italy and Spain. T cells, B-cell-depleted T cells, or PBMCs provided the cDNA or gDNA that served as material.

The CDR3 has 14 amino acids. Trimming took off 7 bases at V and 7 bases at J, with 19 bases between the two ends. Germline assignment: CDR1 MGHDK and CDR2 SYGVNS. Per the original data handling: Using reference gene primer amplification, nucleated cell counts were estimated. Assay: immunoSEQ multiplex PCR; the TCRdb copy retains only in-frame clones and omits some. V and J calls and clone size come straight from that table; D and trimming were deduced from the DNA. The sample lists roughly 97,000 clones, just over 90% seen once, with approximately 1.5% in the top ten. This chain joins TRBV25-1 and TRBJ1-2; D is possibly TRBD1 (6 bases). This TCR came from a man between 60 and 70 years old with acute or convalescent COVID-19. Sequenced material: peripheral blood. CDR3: CASKGGEGRRGYTF. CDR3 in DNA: TGTGCCAGCAAAGGGGGGGAGGGGCGACGTGGCTACACCTTC.